One and the same sample provided the 15 T cell receptor beta chains below, sequenced in a study of memory CD4+ T cells and cytomegalovirus serostatus. Sequencing used immunoSEQ multiplex PCR; TCRdb keeps in-frame clones, though not all of them. The table includes around 84,000 clones, 80% detected once. Single viable CD3+CD4+CD8-CD45RO+ cells were sorted as the memory CD4+ T cells. Sequencing was carried out using memory CD4+ T cells from blood. The receptors originated from an adult in good health and CMV-seronegative.

The gene calls are TRBV19 and TRBJ2-2, with D unresolved. Trimming removed 6 bases at V and 6 bases at J, with 8 bases between. The CDR3 sequence is 12 residues long. The germline V gene has CDR1 LNHDA and CDR2 SQIVND (reference sequence). The CDR3 DNA follows: TGTGCCAGTAGAAAGATCTCCGGGGAGCTGTTTTTT. Its translation is CASRKISGELFF.

The chain couples TRBV4-1 to TRBJ2-3; 9 positions match TRBD1. Unmatched junction bases numbered 9, after V lost 4 bases and J lost 4 bases. The CDR3 totals 16 residues. Germline V gene data show CDR1 as MGHRA and CDR2 as YSYEKL. DNA for the CDR3: TGCGCCAGCAGCCTTACCGGGACAGGGTCCTCAGATACGCAGTATTTT. Its protein product is CASSLTGTGSSDTQYF.

V and J are TRBV6-5 and TRBJ1-1, with D perhaps TRBD1 (6 bases). Germline V gene data show CDR1 as MNHEY and CDR2 as SVGAGI. The CDR3 extends over 13 amino acids. V was clipped by 9 bases and J by 6 bases, with 17 bases between them. CDR3: CASRKGGAPEAFF. The CDR3 nucleotides read TGTGCCAGTAGAAAAGGGGGGGCCCCTGAAGCTTTCTTT.

V gene TRBV28 combines with J gene TRBJ1-2, with 10 bases matching TRBD1. V lost 8 bases, J lost 4 bases, and 4 bases stayed unmatched. This CDR3 has 13 amino acids. CDR1 is MDHEN, CDR2 SYDVKM, per germline. CDR3 loop: CASQTGGIYGYTF. CDR3 nucleotides: TGTGCCAGCCAGACAGGGGGCATCTATGGCTACACCTTC.

The chain couples TRBV28 to TRBJ1-5; the match to TRBD1 covers 8 bases. The germline V gene has CDR1 MDHEN and CDR2 SYDVKM. The CDR3 consists of 13 residues. The V gene end was trimmed by 2 bases and the J gene end by 10 bases; junction bases not matched to a gene: 4. DNA for the CDR3: TGTGCCAGCAGTTTAGGGGACAGGTCCCCCCAGCATTTT. Its translation: CASSLGDRSPQHF.

This sequence joins TRBV4-3 and TRBJ1-1, with 8 positions matching TRBD1. V shed 0 bases, J shed 1 base, and the junction held 16 bases outside the gene matches. The length of the CDR3 is 20 residues. The germline gives CDR1 LGHNA, CDR2 YSLEER. CDR3 residues: CASSQDRGPTGEIGNTEAFF. For the CDR3, the DNA is TGCGCCAGCAGCCAAGATAGGGGTCCGACAGGGGAGATAGGGAACACTGAAGCTTTCTTT.

The chain recombines TRBV28 with TRBJ1-4; D may be TRBD1 (5 bases). V lost 7 bases and J 8 bases, leaving 14 bases between the germline ends. Germline CDR1 is MDHEN and CDR2 is SYDVKM. This CDR3 comprises 13 residues. The CDR3 DNA reads as TGTGCCAGCAAAGGGGCAGGACGGGAAAAACTGTTTTTT. This encodes CASKGAGREKLFF.

The chain links TRBV18 to TRBJ2-7; a weak D match, TRBD1 (6 bases). V lost 3 bases to trimming and J lost 0 bases, with 9 bases between them. Looked up from germline, CDR1 is KGHSH and CDR2 is LQKENI. CDR3 length: 14 residues. The CDR3 DNA follows: TGTGCCAGCTCACCCCGGGACATCTCCTACGAGCAGTACTTC. Translated, it gives CASSPRDISYEQYF.

The genes are TRBV5-6 and TRBJ2-5; 8 nucleotides match TRBD1. In germline, CDR1 is SGHDT, CDR2 YYEEEE. The CDR3 extends over 14 amino acids. The trim removed 5 bases at V and 2 bases at J, leaving 5 bases unmatched. Here the CDR3 DNA reads TGTGCCAGCAGACCCCGGACAGGGCAAGAGACCCAGTACTTC. This codes for CASRPRTGQETQYF.

The table lists this clone with many counts. The rearrangement uses TRBV6-5 and TRBJ1-1; no firm D call. The CDR3 has 13 residues. The germline V and J ends were trimmed by 5 bases and 4 bases, with 11 bases remaining between them. CDR1 is MNHEY and CDR2 is SVGAGI in the germline V gene. The CDR3 nucleotides are TGTGCCAGCAGTAGTGGCCTGGGCACTGAAGCTTTCTTT. Its translation: CASSSGLGTEAFF.

The V call is TRBV10-1, the J call TRBJ1-5, with D possibly being TRBD1 (5 bases). The CDR3 sequence is 24 residues long. Germline V gene lookup returns CDR1 WNHNN and CDR2 SYGVQD (reference sequence). Deletions cut 0 bases from V and 0 bases from J, with 33 bases between. CDR3 residues: CASSESGDLKAVWLIPGSNQPQHF. CDR3 bases: TGCGCCAGCAGTGAGTCGGGGGATCTCAAAGCTGTATGGTTAATTCCGGGTAGCAATCAGCCCCAGCATTTT.

The chain links TRBV2 to TRBJ1-3, with no clear D. Trimming took off 7 bases at V and 2 bases at J, with 18 bases between the two ends. The CDR3 covers 16 residues. CDR1 and CDR2 from the germline V gene are SNHLY and FYNNEI. The CDR3 DNA sequence: TGTGCCAGCATCCAAGGTAGGCTACTGGCTGGAAACACCATATATTTT. Its protein is CASIQGRLLAGNTIYF.

The CDR3 sequence is CASSYPLGQEPYEQYF. DNA of the CDR3: TGTGCCAGCAGTTATCCTTTGGGACAGGAGCCCTACGAGCAGTACTTC. The V call is TRBV28, the J call TRBJ2-7, with 8 bases matching TRBD1. Germline assignment: CDR1 MDHEN and CDR2 SYDVKM. Trimming cost V 4 bases and J 2 bases; bases outside gene matches: 10. The length of the CDR3 is 16 residues.

In DNA form, the CDR3 reads TGTGCCAGCAGCTCCGGGACAGGGGACACCGGGGAGCTGTTTTTT. Translated, it gives CASSSGTGDTGELFF. V gene TRBV5-4 combines with J gene TRBJ2-2, with 10 nucleotides matching TRBD1. The germline V gene encodes CDR1 SGHNT and CDR2 YYREEE (reference sequence). After removal of 3 bases from V and 3 bases from J, the junction contained 2 bases not matched to a gene. This CDR3 is built from 15 residues.

The chain uses TRBV5-1 and TRBJ1-1; D is perhaps TRBD1 (6 bases). CDR1 and CDR2 from the germline V gene are SGHRS and YFSETQ. This CDR3 spans 18 amino acids. The V and J ends lost 4 bases and 4 bases respectively, with 26 bases between them. CDR3 protein: CASSRGQSLSFWGTEAFF. The CDR3 nucleotides read TGCGCCAGCAGCCGAGGACAGTCCTTATCTTTTTGGGGCACTGAAGCTTTCTTT.